This record concerns one T cell receptor (beta chain) sequence. This entry comes from a study of blood T cell repertoires in COVID-19. In the study overall: The origin of the acute and convalescent COVID-19 samples was the United States, Italy and Spain. Sources were T cells, B-cell-depleted T cells, or PBMCs; the material itself was cDNA or gDNA.

V lost 6 bases to trimming and J lost 2 bases; unmatched junction nucleotides: 6. Germline CDR1 is SGHTA and CDR2 is FQGNSA. There are 15 residues in the CDR3. Authors' analysis steps: Amplification with reference gene primers provided the estimates of nucleated cell counts. The assay was immunoSEQ multiplex PCR, and TCRdb's table has in-frame clones only and misses some. The DNA gave D and trimming, while V, J and clone size come from that table. The table lists 27,000 or so clones, around four fifths of them singletons, with around two thirds in the top ten. Material for sequencing was peripheral blood. This clonotype originated in a man aged 65-85 years with acute or convalescent COVID-19. J is TRBJ1-2 and V is TRBV7-2; 10 positions match TRBD1. CDR3 loop: CASRFGQGGNYGYTF. For the CDR3, the DNA is TGTGCCAGCAGATTCGGACAGGGGGGGAACTATGGCTACACCTTC.